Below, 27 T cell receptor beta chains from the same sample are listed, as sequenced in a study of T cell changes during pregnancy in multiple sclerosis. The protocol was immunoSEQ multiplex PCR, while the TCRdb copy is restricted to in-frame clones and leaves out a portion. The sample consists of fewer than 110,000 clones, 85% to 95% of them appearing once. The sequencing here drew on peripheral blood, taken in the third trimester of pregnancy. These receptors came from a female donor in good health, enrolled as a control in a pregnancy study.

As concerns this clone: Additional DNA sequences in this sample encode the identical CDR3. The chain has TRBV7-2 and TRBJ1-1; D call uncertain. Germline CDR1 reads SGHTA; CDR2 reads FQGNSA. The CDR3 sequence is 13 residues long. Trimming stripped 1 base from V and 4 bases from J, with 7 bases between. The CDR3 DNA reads TGTGCCAGCAGCTTAGGAGGGAGCACTGAAGCTTTCTTT. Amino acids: CASSLGGSTEAFF.

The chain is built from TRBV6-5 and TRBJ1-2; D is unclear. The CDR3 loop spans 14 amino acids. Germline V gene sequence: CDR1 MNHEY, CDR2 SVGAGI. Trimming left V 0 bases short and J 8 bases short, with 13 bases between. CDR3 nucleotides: TGTGCCAGCAGTTACTCGATCTCTGGTCGGGGCTACACCTTC. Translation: CASSYSISGRGYTF.

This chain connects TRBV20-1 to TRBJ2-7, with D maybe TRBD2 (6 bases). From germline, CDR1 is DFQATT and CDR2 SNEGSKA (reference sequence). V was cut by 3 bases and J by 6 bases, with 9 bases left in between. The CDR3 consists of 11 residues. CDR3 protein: CSARGLTEQYF. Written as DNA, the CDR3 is TGCAGTGCTAGGGGACTTACCGAGCAGTACTTC.

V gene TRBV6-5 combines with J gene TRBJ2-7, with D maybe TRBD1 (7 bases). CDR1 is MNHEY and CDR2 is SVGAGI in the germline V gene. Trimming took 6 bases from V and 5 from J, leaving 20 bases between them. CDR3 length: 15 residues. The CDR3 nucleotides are TGTGCCAGCAGGGGGGAGGCAGGGGGTACCCACGAGCAGTACTTC. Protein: CASRGEAGGTHEQYF.

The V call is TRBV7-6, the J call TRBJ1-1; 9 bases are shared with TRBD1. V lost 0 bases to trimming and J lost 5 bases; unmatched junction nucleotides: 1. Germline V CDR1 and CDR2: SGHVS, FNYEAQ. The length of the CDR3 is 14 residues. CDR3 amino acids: CASSLAQGATEAFF. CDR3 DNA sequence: TGTGCCAGCAGCTTAGCACAGGGGGCTACTGAAGCTTTCTTT.

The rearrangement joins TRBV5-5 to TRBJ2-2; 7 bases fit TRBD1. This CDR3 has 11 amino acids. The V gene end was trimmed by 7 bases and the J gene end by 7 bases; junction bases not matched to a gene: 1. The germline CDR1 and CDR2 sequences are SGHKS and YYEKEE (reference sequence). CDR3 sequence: CASSGGGELFF. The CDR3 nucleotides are TGTGCCAGCTCAGGGGGCGGGGAGCTGTTTTTT.

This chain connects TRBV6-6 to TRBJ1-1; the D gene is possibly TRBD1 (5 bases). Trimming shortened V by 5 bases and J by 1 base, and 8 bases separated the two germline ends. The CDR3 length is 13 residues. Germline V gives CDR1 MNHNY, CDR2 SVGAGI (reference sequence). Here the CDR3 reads CASSTTGNTEAFF. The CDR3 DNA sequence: TGTGCCAGCAGTACCACAGGGAACACTGAAGCTTTCTTT.

The CDR3 DNA follows: TGTGCCAGTAAGGACCGGGGGACTGAAGCTTTCTTT. The encoded protein is CASKDRGTEAFF. The chain joins TRBV19 to TRBJ1-1; TRBD1 might be the D (5 bases). Germline V lookup: CDR1 LNHDA, CDR2 SQIVND (reference sequence). V lost 7 bases, J lost 5 bases, and 11 bases lay in between. CDR3 length: 12 amino acids.

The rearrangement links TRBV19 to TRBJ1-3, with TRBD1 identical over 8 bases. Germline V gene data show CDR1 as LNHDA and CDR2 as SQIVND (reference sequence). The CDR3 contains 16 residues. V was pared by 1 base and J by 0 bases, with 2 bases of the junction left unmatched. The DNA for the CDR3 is TGTGCCAGTAGTATAGGACAGGGGCACTCTGGAAACACCATATATTTT. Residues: CASSIGQGHSGNTIYF.

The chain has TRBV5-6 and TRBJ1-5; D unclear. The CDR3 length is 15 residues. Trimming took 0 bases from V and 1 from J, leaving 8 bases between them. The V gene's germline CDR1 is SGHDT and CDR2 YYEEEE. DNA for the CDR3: TGTGCCAGCAGCTTGGCCGCGGGGAGCAATCAGCCCCAGCATTTT. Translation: CASSLAAGSNQPQHF.

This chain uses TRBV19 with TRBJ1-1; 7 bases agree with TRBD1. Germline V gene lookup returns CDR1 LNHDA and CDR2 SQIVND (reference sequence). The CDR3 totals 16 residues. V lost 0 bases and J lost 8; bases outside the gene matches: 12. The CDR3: CASSIEQGSEGSEAFF. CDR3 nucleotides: TGTGCCAGTAGTATAGAACAGGGGAGCGAGGGGTCCGAAGCTTTCTTT. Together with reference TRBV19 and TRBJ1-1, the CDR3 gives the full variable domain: DGGITQSPKYLFRKEGQNVTLSCEQNLNHDAMYWYRQDPGQGLRLIYYSQIVNDFQKGDIAEGYSVSREKKESFPLTVTSAQKNPTAFYLCASSIEQGSEGSEAFFGQGTRLTVV.

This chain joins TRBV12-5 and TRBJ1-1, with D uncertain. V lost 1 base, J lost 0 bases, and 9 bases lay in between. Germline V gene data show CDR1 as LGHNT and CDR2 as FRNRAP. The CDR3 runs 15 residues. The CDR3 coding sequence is TGTGCTAGTGGTTTGGAACCCACAGTGAACACTGAAGCTTTCTTT. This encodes CASGLEPTVNTEAFF.

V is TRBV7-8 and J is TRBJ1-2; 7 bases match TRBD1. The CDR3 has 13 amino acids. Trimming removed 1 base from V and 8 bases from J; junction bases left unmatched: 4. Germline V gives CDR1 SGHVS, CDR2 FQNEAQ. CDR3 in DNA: TGTGCCAGCAGCTTAGGGACAGGTCGCGGCTACACCTTC. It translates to CASSLGTGRGYTF.

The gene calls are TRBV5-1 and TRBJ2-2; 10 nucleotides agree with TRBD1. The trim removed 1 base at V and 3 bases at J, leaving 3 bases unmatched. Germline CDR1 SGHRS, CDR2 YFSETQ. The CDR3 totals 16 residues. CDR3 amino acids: CASSLFGTGDTGELFF. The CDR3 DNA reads TGCGCCAGCAGCTTGTTCGGGACAGGGGACACCGGGGAGCTGTTTTTT.

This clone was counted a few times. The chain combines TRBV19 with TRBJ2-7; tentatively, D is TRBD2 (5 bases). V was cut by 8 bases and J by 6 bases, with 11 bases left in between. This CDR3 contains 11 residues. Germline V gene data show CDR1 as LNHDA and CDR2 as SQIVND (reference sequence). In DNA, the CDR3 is TGTGCCAGTCGGGATGGTGCCGAGCAGTACTTC. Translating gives CASRDGAEQYF.

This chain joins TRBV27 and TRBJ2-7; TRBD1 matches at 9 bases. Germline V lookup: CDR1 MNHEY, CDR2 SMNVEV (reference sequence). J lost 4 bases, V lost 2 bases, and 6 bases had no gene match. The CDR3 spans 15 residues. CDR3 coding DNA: TGTGCCAGCAGTTTACGGGGGGACAGGGTATACGAGCAGTACTTC. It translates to CASSLRGDRVYEQYF.

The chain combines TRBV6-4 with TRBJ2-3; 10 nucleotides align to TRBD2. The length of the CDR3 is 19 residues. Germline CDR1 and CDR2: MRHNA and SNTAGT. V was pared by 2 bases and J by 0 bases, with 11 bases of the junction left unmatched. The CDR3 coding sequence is TGTGCCAGCAGTGACGCGGGGACTAGCGAAGGACGTAGCACAGATACGCAGTATTTT. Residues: CASSDAGTSEGRSTDTQYF.

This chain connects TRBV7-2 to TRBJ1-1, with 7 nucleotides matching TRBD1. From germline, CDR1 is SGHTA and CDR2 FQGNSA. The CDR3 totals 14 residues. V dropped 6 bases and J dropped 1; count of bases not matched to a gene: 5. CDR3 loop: CASRQTGRNTEAFF. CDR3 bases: TGTGCCAGCAGGCAGACAGGGCGGAACACTGAAGCTTTCTTT.

Here the CDR3 DNA reads TGTGCCAGCAGCCAAGACGGGACAGGGGGAAACACTGAAGCTTTCTTT. Protein sequence: CASSQDGTGGNTEAFF. This chain connects TRBV4-2 to TRBJ1-1, with 11 bases identical to TRBD1. Germline V lookup: CDR1 LGHNA, CDR2 YNFKEQ. V lost 0 bases, J lost 2 bases, and 2 bases stayed unmatched. This CDR3 is 16 amino acids long.

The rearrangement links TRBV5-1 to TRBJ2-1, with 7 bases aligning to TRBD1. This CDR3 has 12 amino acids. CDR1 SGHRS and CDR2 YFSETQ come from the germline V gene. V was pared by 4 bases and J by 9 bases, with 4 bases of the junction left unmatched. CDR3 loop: CASSVTGIEQFF. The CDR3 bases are TGCGCCAGCAGCGTGACAGGGATTGAGCAGTTCTTC. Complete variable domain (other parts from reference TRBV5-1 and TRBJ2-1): KAGVTQTPRYLIKTRGQQVTLSCSPISGHRSVSWYQQTPGQGLQFLFEYFSETQRNKGNFPGRFSGRQFSNSRSEMNVSTLELGDSALYLCASSVTGIEQFFGPGTRLTVL.

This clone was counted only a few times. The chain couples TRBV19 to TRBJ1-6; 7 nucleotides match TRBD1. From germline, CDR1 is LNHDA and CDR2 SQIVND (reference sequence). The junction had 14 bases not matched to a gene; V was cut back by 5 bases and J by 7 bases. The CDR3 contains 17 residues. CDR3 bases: TGTGCCAGTAGTTCCGGGACAGCCGAGTCCGGGAATTCACCCCTCCACTTT. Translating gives CASSSGTAESGNSPLHF.

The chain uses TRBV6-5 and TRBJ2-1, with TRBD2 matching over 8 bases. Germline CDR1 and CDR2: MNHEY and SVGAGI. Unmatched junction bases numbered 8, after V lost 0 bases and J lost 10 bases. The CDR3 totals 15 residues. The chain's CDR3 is CASSYSGLAGEEQFF. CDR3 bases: TGTGCCAGCAGTTACTCTGGACTAGCAGGAGAAGAGCAGTTCTTC.

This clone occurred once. CDR3 nucleotide sequence: TGTGCCAGCAGTGAACAGGTGACGGATAATCAGCCCCAGCATTTT. This codes for CASSEQVTDNQPQHF. This sequence joins TRBV6-1 and TRBJ1-5; D gene uncertain. V was cut by 2 bases and J by 4 bases, with 12 bases left in between. The CDR3 sequence is 15 residues long. Germline loops: CDR1 MNHNS, CDR2 SASEGT.

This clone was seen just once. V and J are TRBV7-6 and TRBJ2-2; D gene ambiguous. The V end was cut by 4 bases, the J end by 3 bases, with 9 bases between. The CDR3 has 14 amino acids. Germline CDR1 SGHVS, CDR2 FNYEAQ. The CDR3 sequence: CASSSLAHTGELFF. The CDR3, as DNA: TGTGCCAGCAGCTCGCTGGCTCACACCGGGGAGCTGTTTTTT.

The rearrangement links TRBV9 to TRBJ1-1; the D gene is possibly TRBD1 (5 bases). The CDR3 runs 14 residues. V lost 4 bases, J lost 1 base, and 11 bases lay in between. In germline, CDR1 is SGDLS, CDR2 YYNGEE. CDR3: CASSPRGWNTEAFF. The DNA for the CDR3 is TGTGCCAGCAGCCCCCGGGGGTGGAACACTGAAGCTTTCTTT.

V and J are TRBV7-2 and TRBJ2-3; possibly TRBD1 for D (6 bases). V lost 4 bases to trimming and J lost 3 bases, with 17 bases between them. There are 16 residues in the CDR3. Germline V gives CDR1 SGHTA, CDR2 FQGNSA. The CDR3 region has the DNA TGTGCCAGCAGCTCGGACAGACGGTCGATAACAGATACGCAGTATTTT. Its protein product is CASSSDRRSITDTQYF.

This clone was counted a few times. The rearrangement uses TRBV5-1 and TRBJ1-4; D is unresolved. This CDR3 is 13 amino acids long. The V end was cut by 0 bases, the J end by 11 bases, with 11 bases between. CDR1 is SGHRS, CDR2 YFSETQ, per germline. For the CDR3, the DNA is TGCGCCAGCAGCTTGGATACAGTTGTGAAACTGTTTTTT. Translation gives CASSLDTVVKLFF.